The TCR beta chain under discussion was sequenced for a study of blood T cell repertoires in COVID-19. Study at large: The study drew acute and convalescent COVID-19 samples from the United States, Italy and Spain. In each case, the material was cDNA or gDNA derived from T cells, B-cell-depleted T cells, or PBMCs.

Per the study methods: Nucleated cell number was recorded as an estimate derived from reference gene primer amplification. The assay was immunoSEQ multiplex PCR, and TCRdb's table has in-frame clones only and misses some. D and trimming were read from the DNA, whereas the V and J calls and clone size are those reported in that table. Of roughly 98,000 clones listed, 75% to 85% were seen once; the top ten hold more than 10%. In its sample, this clone was seen once. V lost 1 base and J 5 bases, leaving 11 bases between the germline ends. CDR1 SGHTA and CDR2 FQGTGA come from the germline V gene. This CDR3 comprises 14 residues.

Sequences were obtained from peripheral blood. The clonotype comes from a human donor in a cohort sampled during active COVID-19. This rearrangement joins TRBV7-3 to TRBJ1-1; perhaps TRBD1 as D (5 bases). The CDR3 coding sequence is TGTGCCAGCAGCTTAATCGGGGGGGTAACTGAAGCTTTCTTT. Translated: CASSLIGGVTEAFF.